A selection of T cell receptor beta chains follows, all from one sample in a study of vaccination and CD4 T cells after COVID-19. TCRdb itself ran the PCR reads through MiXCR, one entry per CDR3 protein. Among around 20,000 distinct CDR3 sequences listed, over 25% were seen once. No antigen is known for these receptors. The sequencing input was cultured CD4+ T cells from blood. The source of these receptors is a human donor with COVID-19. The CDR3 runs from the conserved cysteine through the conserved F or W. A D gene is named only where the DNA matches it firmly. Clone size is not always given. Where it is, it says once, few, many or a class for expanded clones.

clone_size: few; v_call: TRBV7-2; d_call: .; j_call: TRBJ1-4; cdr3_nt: TGTGCCAGCAGCTTCGACCCTGAACAGAAACTGTTTTTT; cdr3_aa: CASSFDPEQKLFF
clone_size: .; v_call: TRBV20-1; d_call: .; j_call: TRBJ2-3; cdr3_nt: TGCAGTGCTGGCCGCGGGGGCAGCACAGATACGCAGTATTTT; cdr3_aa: CSAGRGGSTDTQYF
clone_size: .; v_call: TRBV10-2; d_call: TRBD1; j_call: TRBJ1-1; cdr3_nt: TGCGCCAGCAGTGAATGGACAGGGGGCCGTCGAATGAACACTGAAGCTTTCTTT; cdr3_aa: CASSEWTGGRRMNTEAFF
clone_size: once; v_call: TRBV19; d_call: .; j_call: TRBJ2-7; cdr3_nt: TGTGCCAGTAGTGTACGGGGGGCCGAGCAGTACTTC; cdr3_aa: CASSVRGAEQYF
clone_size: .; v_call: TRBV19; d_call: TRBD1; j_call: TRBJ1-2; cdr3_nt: TGTGCCAGTAGTCTAAGGACAGGGACAGACGGCTACACCTTC; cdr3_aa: CASSLRTGTDGYTF
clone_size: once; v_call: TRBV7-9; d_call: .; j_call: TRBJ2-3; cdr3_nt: TGTGCCAGCACGGTTGAGTCGGGTTTAGATACGCAGTATTTT; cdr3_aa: CASTVESGLDTQYF
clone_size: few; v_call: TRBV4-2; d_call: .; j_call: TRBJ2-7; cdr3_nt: TGTGCCAGCAGCCGGTGGGGGGCGGAGAACGAGCAGTACTTC; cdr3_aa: CASSRWGAENEQYF
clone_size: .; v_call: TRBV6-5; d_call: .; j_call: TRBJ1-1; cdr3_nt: TGTGCCAGCAGTTACCCAGGGGATCCGAACACTGAAGCTTTCTTT; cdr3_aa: CASSYPGDPNTEAFF
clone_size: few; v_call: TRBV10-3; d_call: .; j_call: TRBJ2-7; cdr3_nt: TGTGCCGTTCGAGGGACGGGCTCCTACGAGCAGTACTTC; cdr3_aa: CAVRGTGSYEQYF
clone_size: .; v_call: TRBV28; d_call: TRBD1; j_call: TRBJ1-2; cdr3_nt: TGTGCCAGCAGTTCAGGACAGGGCTTTAACTATGGCTACACCTTC; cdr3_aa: CASSSGQGFNYGYTF
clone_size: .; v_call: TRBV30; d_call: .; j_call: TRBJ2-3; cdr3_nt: TGTGCCTGGAGTGTACCGGACGGCCGCACAGATACGCAGTATTTT; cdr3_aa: CAWSVPDGRTDTQYF
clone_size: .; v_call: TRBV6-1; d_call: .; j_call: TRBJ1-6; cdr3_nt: TGTGCCAGCAGGACCGATCCGGGATTGAAAGGATCACCCCTCCACTTT; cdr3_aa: CASRTDPGLKGSPLHF
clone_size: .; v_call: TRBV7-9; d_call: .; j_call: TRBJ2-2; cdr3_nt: TGTGCCAGCAGCGGGACGCTGGGGACCGGGGAGCTGTTTTTT; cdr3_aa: CASSGTLGTGELFF
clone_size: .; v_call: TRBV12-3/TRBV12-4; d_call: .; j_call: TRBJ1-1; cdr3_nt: TGTGCCAGCAGTTTGCCCCACGGAGGGGGGTCGAACACTGAAGCTTTCTTT; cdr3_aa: CASSLPHGGGSNTEAFF
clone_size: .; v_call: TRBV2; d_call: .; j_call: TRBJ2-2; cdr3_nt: TGTGCCAGCAGGGACGGACAGATGAACACCGGGGAGCTGTTTTTT; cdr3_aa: CASRDGQMNTGELFF
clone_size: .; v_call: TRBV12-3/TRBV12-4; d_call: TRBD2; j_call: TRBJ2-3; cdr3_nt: TGTGCCAGCAGTCCGAGGGGGACTAGCGTGGCAGATACGCAGTATTTT; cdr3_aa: CASSPRGTSVADTQYF
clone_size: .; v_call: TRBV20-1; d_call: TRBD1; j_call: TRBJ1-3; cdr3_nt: TGCAGTGCTCAGGACAGGGTCGGAAACACCATATATTTT; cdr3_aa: CSAQDRVGNTIYF
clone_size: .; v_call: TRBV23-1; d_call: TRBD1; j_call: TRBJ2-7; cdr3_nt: TGCGCCAGCAGTCATCCCGGGACAGGAGACGAGCAGTACTTC; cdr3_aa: CASSHPGTGDEQYF
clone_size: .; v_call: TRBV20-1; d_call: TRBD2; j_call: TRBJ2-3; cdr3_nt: TGCAGTGCTAGTAGTTGGGCTAGCGGGGCAACCACAGATACGCAGTATTTT; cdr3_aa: CSASSWASGATTDTQYF
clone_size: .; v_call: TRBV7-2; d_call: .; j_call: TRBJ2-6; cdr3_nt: TGTGCCAGCAGCGATCGACAGATAGGGGCCAACGTCCTGACTTTC; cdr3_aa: CASSDRQIGANVLTF
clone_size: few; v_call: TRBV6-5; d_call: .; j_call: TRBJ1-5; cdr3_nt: TGTGCCAGCAGTTTGCTGGACAATCAGCCCCAGCATTTT; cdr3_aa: CASSLLDNQPQHF
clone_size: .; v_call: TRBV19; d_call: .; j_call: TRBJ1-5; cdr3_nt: TGTGCCAGTAGTGTAACAGGGAGCCCTCAGCCCCAGCATTTT; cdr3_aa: CASSVTGSPQPQHF
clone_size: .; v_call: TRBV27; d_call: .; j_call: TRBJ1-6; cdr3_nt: TGTGCCAGCAGTTCTGTCCTTATAGATAATTCACCCCTCCACTTT; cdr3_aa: CASSSVLIDNSPLHF
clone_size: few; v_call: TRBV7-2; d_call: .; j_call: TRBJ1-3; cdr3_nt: TGTGCCAGCAGGCCTACAGGGAGGTTGGGAGGAAACACCATATATTTT; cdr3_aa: CASRPTGRLGGNTIYF
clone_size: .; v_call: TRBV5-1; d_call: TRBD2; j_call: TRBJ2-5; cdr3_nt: TGCGCCAGCAGCTCTACACTAGCGTACCAAGAGACCCAGTACTTC; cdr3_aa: CASSSTLAYQETQYF
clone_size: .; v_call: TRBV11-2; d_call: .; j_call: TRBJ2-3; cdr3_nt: TGTGCCAGCAGCCCACTCCCGCTTACTAGCACAGATACGCAGTATTTT; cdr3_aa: CASSPLPLTSTDTQYF
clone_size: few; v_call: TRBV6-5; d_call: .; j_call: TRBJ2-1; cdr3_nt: TGTGCCAGCAGTTCGCCCGTCTACAATGAGCAGTTCTTC; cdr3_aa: CASSSPVYNEQFF
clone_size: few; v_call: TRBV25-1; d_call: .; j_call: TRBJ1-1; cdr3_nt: TGTGCCAGCACCGGGGAGGGCGGATTTAACACTGAAGCTTTCTTT; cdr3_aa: CASTGEGGFNTEAFF
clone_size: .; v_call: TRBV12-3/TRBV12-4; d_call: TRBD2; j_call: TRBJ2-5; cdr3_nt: TGTGCCAGCAGTTTAACTAGCGGGGGCACCCAAGAGACCCAGTACTTC; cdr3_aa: CASSLTSGGTQETQYF